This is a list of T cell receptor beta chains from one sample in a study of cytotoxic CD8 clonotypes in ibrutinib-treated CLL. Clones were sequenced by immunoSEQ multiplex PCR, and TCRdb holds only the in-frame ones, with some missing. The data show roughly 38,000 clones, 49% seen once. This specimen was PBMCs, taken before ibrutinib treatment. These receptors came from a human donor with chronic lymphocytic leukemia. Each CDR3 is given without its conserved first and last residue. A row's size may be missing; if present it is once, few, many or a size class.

CDR3: ASSLQTGTGNEQF; size: -; J: TRBJ2-1; V: TRBV5-1
CDR3: ASSVVPSGQFMNSPLH; size: few; J: TRBJ1-6; V: TRBV9
CDR3: ASSQGASGGAGF; size: few; J: TRBJ2-1; V: TRBV4-2
CDR3: ASSVGLAVTPH; size: few; J: TRBJ2-7; V: TRBV2
CDR3: ASSSGAGGLTDTQY; size: -; J: TRBJ2-3; V: TRBV7-8
CDR3: ASSPNSNQPQH; size: -; J: TRBJ1-5; V: TRBV7-2
CDR3: ASSDRGQGNSPLH; size: few; J: TRBJ1-6; V: TRBV2
CDR3: ASSILTGRMGTGELF; size: -; J: TRBJ2-2; V: TRBV19
CDR3: ASSIRRSPLH; size: -; J: TRBJ1-6; V: TRBV19
CDR3: ASSATGYYGYT; size: -; J: TRBJ1-2; V: TRBV19
CDR3: SVDSGGYNEKLF; size: -; J: TRBJ1-4; V: TRBV29-1
CDR3: ASSQVRDLSYEQY; size: -; J: TRBJ2-7; V: TRBV4-1
CDR3: ASSLSGTTSYEQY; size: -; J: TRBJ2-7; V: TRBV4-1
CDR3: ASSGESSYNSPLH; size: -; J: TRBJ1-6; V: TRBV5-4
CDR3: TSSVTVYSSFIIHDYGYT; size: -; J: TRBJ1-2; V: TRBV1
CDR3: ASSDRGRGEKLF; size: few; J: TRBJ1-4; V: TRBV5-4
CDR3: ASSLSGQSYEQY; size: -; J: TRBJ2-7; V: TRBV19
CDR3: ASSGRPSTDTQY; size: -; J: TRBJ2-3; V: TRBV9
CDR3: ASSFGQGISEQY; size: -; J: TRBJ2-7; V: TRBV5-1
CDR3: SDRVAGVGGYT; size: once; J: TRBJ1-2; V: TRBV29-1